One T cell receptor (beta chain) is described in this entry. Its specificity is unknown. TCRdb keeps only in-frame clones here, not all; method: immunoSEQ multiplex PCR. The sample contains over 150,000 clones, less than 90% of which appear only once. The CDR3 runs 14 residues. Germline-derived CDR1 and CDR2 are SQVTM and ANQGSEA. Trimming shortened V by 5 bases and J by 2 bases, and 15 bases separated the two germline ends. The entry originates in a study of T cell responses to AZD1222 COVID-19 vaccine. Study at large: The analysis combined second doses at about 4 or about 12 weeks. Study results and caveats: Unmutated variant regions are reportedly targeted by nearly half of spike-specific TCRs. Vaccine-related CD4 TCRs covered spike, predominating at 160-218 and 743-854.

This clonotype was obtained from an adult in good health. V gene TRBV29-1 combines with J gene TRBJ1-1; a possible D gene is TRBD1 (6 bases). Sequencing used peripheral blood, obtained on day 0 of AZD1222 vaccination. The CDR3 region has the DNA TGCAGCGTTATATCACTACAGGGAAACACTGAAGCTTTCTTT. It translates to CSVISLQGNTEAFF.